Each of the 3 T cell receptor beta chains below was sequenced from the same sample in a study of T cell responses to AZD1222 COVID-19 vaccine. The data were produced by immunoSEQ multiplex PCR, yet TCRdb's version contains in-frame clones alone and is incomplete. The profile shows approximately 100,000 clones, around nine tenths of them singletons. The sample consisted of peripheral blood, taken on day 0 of AZD1222 vaccination. These receptors were collected from an adult in good health.

The CDR3 DNA follows: TGTGCCAGCAGCGGCTCAGGGGGTTTAGGCTATGGCTACACCTTC. Protein product: CASSGSGGLGYGYTF. The V call is TRBV11-2, the J call TRBJ1-2; 7 bases align to TRBD1. Germline loops: CDR1 SGHAT, CDR2 FQNNGV. This CDR3 is built from 15 residues. The junction had 10 bases not matched to a gene; V was cut back by 5 bases and J by 4 bases.

The chain employs TRBV6-2 or TRBV6-3 and TRBJ2-3; D gene unclear. This CDR3 is built from 12 residues. The V end was cut by 8 bases, the J end by 4 bases, with 10 bases between. Germline CDR1 MNHEY, CDR2 SVGEGT. The CDR3: CASGHRPDTQYF. CDR3 sequence (DNA): TGTGCCAGCGGCCATAGGCCAGATACGCAGTATTTT.

The rearrangement links TRBV2 to TRBJ1-5, with 7 bases fitting TRBD1. Trimming at V came to 5 bases and at J to 1 base, leaving 2 bases not matched to a gene. The germline gives CDR1 SNHLY, CDR2 FYNNEI. The CDR3 has 14 residues. CDR3 DNA sequence: TGTGCCAGCAGTAAGGACAGGAGCAATCAGCCCCAGCATTTT. Amino acids: CASSKDRSNQPQHF.